This T cell receptor (beta chain) was sequenced in a study of blood T cell repertoires in COVID-19. Overall study context: Nucleic acid was either cDNA or gDNA, and it came from T cells, B-cell-depleted T cells, or PBMCs.

The germline gives CDR1 MGHRA, CDR2 YSYEKL. This CDR3 has 14 residues. The V gene end was trimmed by 4 bases and the J gene end by 7 bases; junction bases not matched to a gene: 10. Original analysis: Nucleated cell counts were estimated from reference gene primer amplification. Repertoires were generated with immunoSEQ multiplex PCR, while TCRdb's copy carries only in-frame clones and drops some. That table furnishes V, J and clone size, whereas the DNA furnished D and trimming. The top ten hold about 13% of the sample, which has 26,000 or so clones, around 86% seen once. The chain carries TRBV4-1 and TRBJ2-7; 7 positions match TRBD2. Input material: peripheral blood. The origin of this receptor is a human donor in a cohort sampled during active COVID-19. The donor label of this sample is uncertain. CDR3 residues: CASSPPGEGWEQYF. CDR3 DNA: TGCGCCAGCAGCCCCCCCGGGGAGGGTTGGGAGCAGTACTTC.